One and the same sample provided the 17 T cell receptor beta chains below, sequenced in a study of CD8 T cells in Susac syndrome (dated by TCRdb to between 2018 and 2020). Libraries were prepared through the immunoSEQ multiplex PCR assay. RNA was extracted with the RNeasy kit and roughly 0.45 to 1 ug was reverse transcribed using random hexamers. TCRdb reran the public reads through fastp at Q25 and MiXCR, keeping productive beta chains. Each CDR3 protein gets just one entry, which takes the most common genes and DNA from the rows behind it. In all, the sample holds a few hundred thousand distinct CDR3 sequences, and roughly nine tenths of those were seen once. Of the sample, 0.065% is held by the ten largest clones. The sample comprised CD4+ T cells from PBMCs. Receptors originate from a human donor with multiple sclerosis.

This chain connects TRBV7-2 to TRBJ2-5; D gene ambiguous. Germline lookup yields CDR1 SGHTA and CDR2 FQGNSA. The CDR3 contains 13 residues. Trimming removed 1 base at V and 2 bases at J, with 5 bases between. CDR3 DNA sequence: TGTGCCAGCAGCTTAGTACAGCAAGAGACCCAGTACTTC. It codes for CASSLVQQETQYF.

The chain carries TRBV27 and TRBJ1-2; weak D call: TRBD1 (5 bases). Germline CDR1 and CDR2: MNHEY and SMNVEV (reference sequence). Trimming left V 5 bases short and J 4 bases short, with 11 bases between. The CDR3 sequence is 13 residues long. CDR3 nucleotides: TGTGCCAGCAGTATGGCAGGGATCTATGGCTACACCTTC. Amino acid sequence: CASSMAGIYGYTF.

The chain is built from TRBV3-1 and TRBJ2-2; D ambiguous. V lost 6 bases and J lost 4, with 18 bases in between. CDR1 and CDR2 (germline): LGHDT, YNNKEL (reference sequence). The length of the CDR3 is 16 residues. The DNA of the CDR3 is TGTGCCAGCAGTTACCTGCGCGGACGTTCCACCGGGGAGCTGTTTTTT. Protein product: CASSYLRGRSTGELFF.

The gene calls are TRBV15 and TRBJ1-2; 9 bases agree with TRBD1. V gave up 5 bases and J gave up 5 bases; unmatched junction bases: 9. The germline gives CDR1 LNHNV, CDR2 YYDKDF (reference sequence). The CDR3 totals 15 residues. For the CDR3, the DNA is TGTGCCACCAGCGGACCCCCCGGGACAGGGTATGGCTACACCTTC. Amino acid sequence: CATSGPPGTGYGYTF.

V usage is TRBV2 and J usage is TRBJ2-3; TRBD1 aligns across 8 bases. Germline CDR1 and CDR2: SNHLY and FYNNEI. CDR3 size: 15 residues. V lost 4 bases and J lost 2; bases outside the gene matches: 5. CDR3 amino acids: CASSGRQGTTDTQYF. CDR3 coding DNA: TGTGCCAGCAGTGGTCGACAGGGGACCACAGATACGCAGTATTTT.

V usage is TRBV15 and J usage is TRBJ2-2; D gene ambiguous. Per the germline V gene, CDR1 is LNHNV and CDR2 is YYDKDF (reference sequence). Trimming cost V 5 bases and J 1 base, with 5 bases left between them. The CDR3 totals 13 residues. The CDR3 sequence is CATSFGNTGELFF. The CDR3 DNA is TGTGCCACCAGCTTCGGGAACACCGGGGAGCTGTTTTTT.

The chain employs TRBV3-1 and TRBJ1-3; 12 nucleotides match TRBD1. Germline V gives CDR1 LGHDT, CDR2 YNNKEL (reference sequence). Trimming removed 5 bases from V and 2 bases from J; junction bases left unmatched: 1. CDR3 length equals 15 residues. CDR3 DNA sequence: TGTGCCAGCAGCGGGACAGGGGGCGCTGGAAACACCATATATTTT. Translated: CASSGTGGAGNTIYF.

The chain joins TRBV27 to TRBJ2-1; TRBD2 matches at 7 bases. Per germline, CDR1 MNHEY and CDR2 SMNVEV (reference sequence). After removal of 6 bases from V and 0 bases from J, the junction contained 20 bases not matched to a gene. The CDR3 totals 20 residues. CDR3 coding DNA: TGTGCCAGCAGACCTACTGGGCTAGCGGCCCCGTTCTACTCCTACAATGAGCAGTTCTTC. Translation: CASRPTGLAAPFYSYNEQFF.

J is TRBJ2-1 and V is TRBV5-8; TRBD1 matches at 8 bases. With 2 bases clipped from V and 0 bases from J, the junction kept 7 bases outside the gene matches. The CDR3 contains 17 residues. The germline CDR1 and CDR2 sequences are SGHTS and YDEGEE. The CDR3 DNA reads TGTGCCAGCAGCTTATCCAGGGGACAGGTCTCCTACAATGAGCAGTTCTTC. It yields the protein CASSLSRGQVSYNEQFF.

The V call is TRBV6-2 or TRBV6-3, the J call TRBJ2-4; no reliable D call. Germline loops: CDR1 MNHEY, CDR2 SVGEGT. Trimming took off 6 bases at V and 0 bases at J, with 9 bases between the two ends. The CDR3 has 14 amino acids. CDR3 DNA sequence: TGTGCCAGCAGGCTTGCGGTAGCCAAAAACATTCAGTACTTC. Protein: CASRLAVAKNIQYF.

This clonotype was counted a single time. Here the CDR3 DNA reads TGTGCCAGCAGTCCCCGGGGCCGAGAGACCCAGTACTTC. Translation gives CASSPRGRETQYF. The chain employs TRBV13 and TRBJ2-5, with D perhaps assigned TRBD1 or TRBD2 (5 bases each). The CDR3 runs to 13 residues. Germline CDR1 PRHDT, CDR2 FYEKMQ (reference sequence). Trimming shortened V by 6 bases and J by 4 bases, and 12 bases separated the two germline ends.

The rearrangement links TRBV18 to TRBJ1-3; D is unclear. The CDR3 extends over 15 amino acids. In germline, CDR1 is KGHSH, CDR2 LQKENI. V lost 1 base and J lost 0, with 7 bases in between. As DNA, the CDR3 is TGTGCCAGCTCACCACTTCAGAGCTCTGGAAACACCATATATTTT. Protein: CASSPLQSSGNTIYF.

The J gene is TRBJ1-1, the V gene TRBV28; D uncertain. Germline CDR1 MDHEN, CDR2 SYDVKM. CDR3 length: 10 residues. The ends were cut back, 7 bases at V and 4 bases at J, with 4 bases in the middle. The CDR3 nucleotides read TGTGCCAGCATATCCACTGAAGCTTTCTTT. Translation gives CASISTEAFF.

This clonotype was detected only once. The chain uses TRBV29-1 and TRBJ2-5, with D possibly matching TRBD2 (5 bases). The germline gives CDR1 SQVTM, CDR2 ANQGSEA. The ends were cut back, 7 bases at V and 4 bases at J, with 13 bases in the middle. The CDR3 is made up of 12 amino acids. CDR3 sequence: CSAYLGGETQYF. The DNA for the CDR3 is TGCAGCGCTTACCTAGGAGGAGAGACCCAGTACTTC.

The CDR3 DNA is TGCGCCAGCAGCTTTTTTACCGGGACAGGGACGCATGGCTACACCTTC. Its protein product is CASSFFTGTGTHGYTF. The chain recombines TRBV5-1 with TRBJ1-2, with 9 bases fitting TRBD1. Trimming removed 2 bases from V and 6 bases from J; junction bases left unmatched: 11. The germline V gene has CDR1 SGHRS and CDR2 YFSETQ. The CDR3 is 16 residues long.

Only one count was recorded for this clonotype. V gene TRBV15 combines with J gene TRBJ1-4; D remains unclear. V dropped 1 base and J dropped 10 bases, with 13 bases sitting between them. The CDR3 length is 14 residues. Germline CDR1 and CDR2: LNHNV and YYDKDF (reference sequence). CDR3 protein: CATSRAEVGRKLFF. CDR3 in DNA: TGTGCCACCAGCAGAGCGGAAGTCGGGCGAAAACTGTTTTTT.

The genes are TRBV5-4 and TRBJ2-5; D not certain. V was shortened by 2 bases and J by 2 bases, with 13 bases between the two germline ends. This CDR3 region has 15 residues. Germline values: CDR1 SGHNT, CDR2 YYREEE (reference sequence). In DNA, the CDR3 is TGTGCCAGCAGCTTCTCTGAACACGGGCAAGAGACCCAGTACTTC. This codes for CASSFSEHGQETQYF.